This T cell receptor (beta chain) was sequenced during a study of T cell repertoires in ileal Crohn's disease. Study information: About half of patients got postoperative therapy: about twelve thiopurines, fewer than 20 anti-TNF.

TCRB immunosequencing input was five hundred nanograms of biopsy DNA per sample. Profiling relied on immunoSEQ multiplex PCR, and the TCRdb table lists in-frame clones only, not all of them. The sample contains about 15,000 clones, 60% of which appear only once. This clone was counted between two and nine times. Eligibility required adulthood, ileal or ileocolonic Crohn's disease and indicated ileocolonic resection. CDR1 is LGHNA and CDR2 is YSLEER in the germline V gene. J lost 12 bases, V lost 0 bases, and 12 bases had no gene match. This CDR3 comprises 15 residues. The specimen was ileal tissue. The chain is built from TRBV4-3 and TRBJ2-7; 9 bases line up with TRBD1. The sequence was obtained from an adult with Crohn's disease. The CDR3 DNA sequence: TGCGCCAGCAGCCAAGATCTTGGACAGGGGCGTCCACTGTACTTC. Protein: CASSQDLGQGRPLYF.